The entry below describes one T cell receptor beta chain. Its matching antigen is unknown. Clones were read by immunoSEQ multiplex PCR, and TCRdb kept only the in-frame ones, dropping some. Among more than 500,000 clones listed, about 95% were seen once. Positively selected for CCR7, the CD45RO-negative cells used as naive CD8 cells excluded terminally differentiated effector memory CD45RA+ cells. Nashville, Tennessee was home to all donors, each a Caucasian adult. The data were obtained in a study of shared clonotypes between healthy human individuals. Study-wide results and caveats: Naive subsets generally exceeded memory subsets in estimated richness.

Sample: naive CD8+ T cells sorted from blood. This sequence was found in a woman aged 25 to 39 in good health.

The CDR3 bases are TGTGCCAGCAGCTTAAGCGGGAGCGACGAGCAGTACTTC. It yields the protein CASSLSGSDEQYF. This chain joins TRBV7-6 and TRBJ2-7, with 8 bases that match TRBD2. From germline, CDR1 is SGHVS and CDR2 FNYEAQ. The CDR3 is made up of 13 amino acids. V lost 2 bases to trimming and J lost 5 bases; unmatched junction nucleotides: 2.